The 29 T cell receptor beta chains given below trace back to one sample, sequenced in a study of shared clonotypes between healthy human individuals. Measured with immunoSEQ multiplex PCR; TCRdb has only the in-frame clones, and not every one. The data hold about half a million clones, with 65% to 85% observed a single time. The sequenced material came from PBMCs. The receptors come from a woman in her forties in good health. Some clones in this sample may be carry-over from other donors' samples.

The table lists this clone with a count of one. It differs at one base from a far larger clone, so likely a read error. At the DNA level, this CDR3 is encoded by other sequences in the same sample as well. The rearrangement links TRBV27 to TRBJ1-4; a weak D match, TRBD1 (5 bases). Trimming removed 6 bases at V and 10 bases at J, with 9 bases between. This CDR3 is 11 amino acids long. Germline lookup yields CDR1 MNHEY and CDR2 SMNVEV (reference sequence). The chain's CDR3 is CASSNTGKLFF. The CDR3 bases are TGTGCCAGCAGCAATACAGGAAAACTGTTTTTT.

Of note for this clone: Since a far larger clone is one base different, this is likely a read error. The V gene is TRBV2, the J gene TRBJ2-2; 9 positions agree with TRBD2. The CDR3 spans 16 residues. From germline, CDR1 is SNHLY and CDR2 FYNNEI. The V segment lost 8 bases and the J segment 6 bases; nucleotides outside the gene matches: 13. CDR3 nucleotide sequence: TGTGCCAGCGGCGGCGGGACTAGCATAGTGGCCGGGGAGCTGTTTTTT. It codes for CASGGGTSIVAGELFF.

Concerning this clone itself: With only one base between it and a far larger clone, this is likely a read error. The V gene is TRBV27, the J gene TRBJ2-3; D ambiguous. The CDR3 is 15 residues long. CDR1 is MNHEY and CDR2 is SMNVEV in the germline V gene (reference sequence). V was pared by 4 bases and J by 3 bases, with 14 bases between. CDR3 amino acids: CASSSRSIRTDTQYF. The CDR3, as DNA: TGTGCCAGCAGTTCCAGGAGTATCCGTACAGATACGCAGTATTTT.

The chain carries TRBV9 and TRBJ1-1, with D unclear. The CDR3 runs 12 residues. V lost 3 bases, J lost 8 bases, and 11 bases lay in between. In germline, CDR1 is SGDLS, CDR2 YYNGEE. The CDR3 DNA reads as TGTGCCAGCAGCGGCCGGGCCGTGGAAGCTTTCTTT. Its translation is CASSGRAVEAFF.

This clone was recorded a few times. The gene calls are TRBV4-1 and TRBJ2-3, with 9 bases identical to TRBD1. The CDR3 runs to 16 residues. V was pared by 4 bases and J by 2 bases, with 7 bases of the junction left unmatched. Germline V gives CDR1 MGHRA, CDR2 YSYEKL. The CDR3 nucleotides are TGCGCCAGCAGCCGCGGACAGGGGAGCCTCACAGATACGCAGTATTTT. Its translation: CASSRGQGSLTDTQYF.

On this clone: It is likely a read error: a sequence one base away is far more abundant. This sequence joins TRBV29-1 and TRBJ2-1; D is possibly TRBD2 (6 bases). The CDR3 length is 15 residues. Trimming took 4 bases from V and 7 from J, leaving 20 bases between them. Per the germline V gene, CDR1 is SQVTM and CDR2 is ANQGSEA. In DNA form, the CDR3 reads TGCAGCGTTGCCCGGAGGGTGCTGGGTCTGAATGAGCAGTTCTTC. It codes for CSVARRVLGLNEQFF.

This chain links TRBV7-6 with TRBJ2-7, with TRBD1 matching over 8 bases. V shed 5 bases and J 3 bases; nucleotides not matched to a gene: 9. Germline lookup yields CDR1 SGHVS and CDR2 FNYEAQ. This CDR3 is 15 amino acids long. CDR3 in DNA: TGTGCCAGCAGCATCGGAACAGGGGGTCACTACGAGCAGTACTTC. It encodes CASSIGTGGHYEQYF.

In this sample, this clone turned up a few times. A far bigger clonotype differs at one base, so this is likely a read error. The chain employs TRBV18 and TRBJ1-1, with D hard to call. The CDR3 runs 13 residues. The germline V gene has CDR1 KGHSH and CDR2 LQKENI. This CDR3 reads CAGSLYMWTEAFF. The CDR3 DNA is TGTGCCGGCTCATTATACATGTGGACTGAAGCTTTCTTT.

The V call is TRBV10-3, the J call TRBJ1-2, with a weak D call TRBD1 (6 bases). The V gene lost 7 bases and the J gene lost 6 bases, with 12 bases spanning the gap. Per the germline V gene, CDR1 is ENHRY and CDR2 is SYGVKD. The CDR3 is made up of 12 amino acids. CDR3 loop: CAIKQGGDGYTF. CDR3 bases: TGTGCCATCAAACAGGGTGGAGATGGCTACACCTTC.

The chain recombines TRBV5-1 with TRBJ2-1; 8 positions match TRBD2. This CDR3 contains 17 residues. Germline CDR1 and CDR2: SGHRS and YFSETQ. V dropped 4 bases and J dropped 0; count of bases not matched to a gene: 9. In DNA, the CDR3 is TGCGCCAGCAGCCCAAACCCCAGCGGGAGCTCCTACAATGAGCAGTTCTTC. It yields the protein CASSPNPSGSSYNEQFF.

The chain recombines TRBV5-1 with TRBJ2-5; 13 nucleotides match TRBD2. V trimming: 0 bases; J trimming: 5 bases; junction bases outside the gene matches: 10. This CDR3 has 18 amino acids. Germline V gives CDR1 SGHRS, CDR2 YFSETQ. CDR3: CASSLGTSGRALSETQYF. Here the CDR3 DNA reads TGCGCCAGCAGCTTGGGAACTAGCGGGAGGGCCCTCAGTGAGACCCAGTACTTC. Full variable domain (outside the CDR3, taken from reference TRBV5-1 and TRBJ2-5): KAGVTQTPRYLIKTRGQQVTLSCSPISGHRSVSWYQQTPGQGLQFLFEYFSETQRNKGNFPGRFSGRQFSNSRSEMNVSTLELGDSALYLCASSLGTSGRALSETQYFGPGTRLLVL.

Comment on this clone: A far larger clone lies a single base away; this is likely a read error. The gene calls are TRBV10-2 and TRBJ1-5, with a possible D match to TRBD1 (6 bases). The germline V gene has CDR1 WSHSY and CDR2 SAAADI. The V end was cut by 2 bases, the J end by 2 bases, with 10 bases between. The CDR3 spans 15 residues. The CDR3 protein is CASSEDRTCNQPQHF. Here the CDR3 DNA reads TGCGCCAGCAGTGAGGACAGGACCTGCAATCAGCCCCAGCATTTT.

V usage is TRBV6-5 and J usage is TRBJ1-5; D is undetermined. The V and J ends lost 4 bases and 5 bases respectively, with 9 bases between them. Germline assignment: CDR1 MNHEY and CDR2 SVGAGI. CDR3 length: 13 amino acids. Here the CDR3 reads CASSSREHQPQHF. CDR3 nucleotides: TGTGCCAGCAGTTCGAGGGAGCATCAGCCCCAGCATTTT.

V is TRBV5-4 and J is TRBJ2-7; 10 nucleotides agree with TRBD2. V shed 4 bases and J 2 bases; nucleotides not matched to a gene: 6. CDR1 and CDR2 from the germline V gene are SGHNT and YYREEE (reference sequence). The CDR3 consists of 15 residues. CDR3 sequence: CASSPKREGPYEQYF. In DNA, the CDR3 is TGTGCCAGCAGCCCTAAGCGGGAGGGCCCCTACGAGCAGTACTTC.

V and J are TRBV6-5 and TRBJ2-7; TRBD1 matches at 8 bases. Unmatched junction bases numbered 7, after V lost 6 bases and J lost 6 bases. The CDR3 extends over 13 amino acids. Germline CDR1 and CDR2: MNHEY and SVGAGI. CDR3 coding DNA: TGTGCCAGCAGGACAGCAGGGGGCGGCGAGCAGTACTTC. Amino acid sequence: CASRTAGGGEQYF.

V is TRBV5-1 and J is TRBJ2-3, with 14 bases lining up with TRBD2. The V segment lost 4 bases and the J segment 3 bases; nucleotides outside the gene matches: 4. The CDR3 contains 16 residues. The germline V gene has CDR1 SGHRS and CDR2 YFSETQ. The CDR3 region is CASSPGLAGATDTQYF. The CDR3 DNA sequence: TGCGCCAGCAGCCCGGGACTAGCGGGAGCGACAGATACGCAGTATTTT.

The V and J genes are TRBV27 and TRBJ2-7; 7 nucleotides line up with TRBD1. J lost 0 bases, V lost 6 bases, and 8 bases had no gene match. The CDR3 is 15 residues long. In germline, CDR1 is MNHEY, CDR2 SMNVEV (reference sequence). CDR3 nucleotide sequence: TGTGCCAGCAGCATACTCGGGACAGACTCCTACGAGCAGTACTTC. Translation gives CASSILGTDSYEQYF.

The rearrangement links TRBV18 to TRBJ2-7; D is perhaps TRBD2 (6 bases). Germline V CDR1 and CDR2: KGHSH, LQKENI. The germline V and J ends were trimmed by 6 bases and 2 bases, with 14 bases remaining between them. This CDR3 is built from 14 residues. CDR3 loop: CASSQGGRAYEQYF. The CDR3 coding sequence is TGTGCCAGCTCTCAAGGAGGGCGGGCCTACGAGCAGTACTTC.

This chain uses TRBV28 with TRBJ2-7; TRBD2 matches at 8 bases. This CDR3 has 14 amino acids. After removal of 3 bases from V and 0 bases from J, the junction contained 1 base not matched to a gene. Germline CDR1 reads MDHEN; CDR2 reads SYDVKM. The CDR3 is CASSFSGNSYEQYF. The CDR3 nucleotides read TGTGCCAGCAGTTTTAGCGGGAACTCCTACGAGCAGTACTTC.

This clone was recorded at least ten times. This rearrangement joins TRBV19 to TRBJ2-1, with 9 positions matching TRBD1. Germline loops: CDR1 LNHDA, CDR2 SQIVND (reference sequence). Losses at the gene ends were 3 bases for V and 5 bases for J; bases not matched to a gene: 5. The length of the CDR3 is 15 residues. CDR3 nucleotides: TGTGCCAGTAGTATGACAGGGGGTAGCAACAATGAGCAGTTCTTC. It codes for CASSMTGGSNNEQFF.

The rearrangement uses TRBV6-1 and TRBJ2-7, with TRBD1 as a possible D gene (5 bases). In germline, CDR1 is MNHNS, CDR2 SASEGT. V lost 2 bases, J lost 4 bases, and 18 bases lay in between. CDR3 length: 16 amino acids. CDR3 region: CASSEFRWAGNYEQYF. As DNA, the CDR3 is TGTGCCAGCAGTGAATTTCGCTGGGCAGGGAATTACGAGCAGTACTTC.

The rearrangement links TRBV11-2 to TRBJ2-3, with TRBD2 as a possible D gene (5 bases). Deletions cut 8 bases from V and 2 bases from J, with 17 bases between. The germline gives CDR1 SGHAT, CDR2 FQNNGV. CDR3 length equals 15 residues. This CDR3 reads CASRAVGALTDTQYF. In DNA, the CDR3 is TGTGCCAGCCGAGCGGTGGGTGCCCTCACAGATACGCAGTATTTT. Full variable domain (remainder filled in from reference TRBV11-2 and TRBJ2-3): EAGVAQSPRYKIIEKRQSVAFWCNPISGHATLYWYQQILGQGPKLLIQFQNNGVVDDSQLPKDRFSAERLKGVDSTLKIQPAKLEDSAVYLCASRAVGALTDTQYFGPGTRLTVL.

Of note for this clone: A far bigger clonotype differs at one base, so this is likely a read error. This chain links TRBV18 with TRBJ2-7, with 7 nucleotides matching TRBD2. Germline-derived CDR1 and CDR2 are KGHSH and LQKENI. V lost 8 bases to trimming and J lost 3 bases; unmatched junction nucleotides: 16. CDR3 length: 16 amino acids. The CDR3 coding sequence is TGTGCCAGCCCACGAACGCATAGCGGGTCCGACTACGAGCAGTACTTC. Amino acids: CASPRTHSGSDYEQYF.

The table lists this clone with a few counts. The chain joins TRBV10-2 to TRBJ1-3; D ambiguous. Trimming cost V 4 bases and J 3 bases, with 13 bases left between them. From germline, CDR1 is WSHSY and CDR2 SAAADI. The CDR3 loop spans 15 amino acids. CDR3 sequence: CASSAPEPFGNTIYF. The CDR3 bases are TGCGCCAGCAGTGCTCCAGAACCCTTTGGAAACACCATATATTTT.

On this clone itself: A far larger clone is one base from this, pointing to a likely read error. The rearrangement uses TRBV11-1 and TRBJ2-2; the D is unclear. CDR1 and CDR2 from the germline V gene are SGHAT and FQDESV (reference sequence). The CDR3 loop spans 13 amino acids. Trimming took off 7 bases at V and 7 bases at J, with 13 bases between the two ends. Here the CDR3 DNA reads TGTGCCAGCACCTCGGTGTTCAACGGGGAGCTGTTTTTT. Its translation is CASTSVFNGELFF.

The chain employs TRBV23-1 and TRBJ2-7, with TRBD2 identical over 7 bases. TRBV23-1 is designated an ORF whose function remains uncertain. J was trimmed by 3 bases and V by 6 bases; bases with no gene match: 5. CDR3 length: 13 amino acids. The CDR3 reads CASRSSGYYEQYF. The CDR3 DNA is TGCGCCAGCAGGTCTAGCGGCTACTACGAGCAGTACTTC.

This clone was counted only a few times. This chain links TRBV5-8 with TRBJ2-5; TRBD1 matches 10 bases. There are 17 residues in the CDR3. V trimming: 4 bases; J trimming: 1 base; junction bases outside the gene matches: 10. Germline CDR1 SGHTS, CDR2 YDEGEE. CDR3 bases: TGTGCCAGCAGCCCTGGACAGGGGGGGGTGGTCCAAGAGACCCAGTACTTC. Translation gives CASSPGQGGVVQETQYF.

Concerning this clone itself: This likely reflects a read error, since a far larger clone is one base away. V and J are TRBV6-5 and TRBJ2-7; either TRBD1 or TRBD2 may fit D (6 bases each). This CDR3 region has 14 residues. Germline loops: CDR1 MNHEY, CDR2 SVGAGI. CDR3 region: CASSYSQGTYGQYF. For the CDR3, the DNA is TGTGCCAGCAGTTACTCGCAGGGGACTTACGGGCAGTACTTC.

This clone was observed once. The chain is built from TRBV5-1 and TRBJ2-1; D possibly corresponds to TRBD1 (6 bases). Trimming cost V 3 bases and J 6 bases, with 16 bases left between them. Looked up from germline, CDR1 is SGHRS and CDR2 is YFSETQ. This CDR3 comprises 15 residues. CDR3 DNA sequence: TGCGCCAGCAGCTCCGTCAGGGGTATGGGCAATGAGCAGTTCTTC. It is translated as CASSSVRGMGNEQFF. Together with reference TRBV5-1 and TRBJ2-1, the CDR3 gives the full variable domain: KAGVTQTPRYLIKTRGQQVTLSCSPISGHRSVSWYQQTPGQGLQFLFEYFSETQRNKGNFPGRFSGRQFSNSRSEMNVSTLELGDSALYLCASSSVRGMGNEQFFGPGTRLTVL.